This entry lists 20 T cell receptor beta chains sequenced from one sample in a study of blood T cell repertoires in COVID-19 (dated by TCRdb to 2020 to 2022). The library was prepared using the immunoSEQ multiplex PCR assay. Entries here come from immuneACCESS through TCRdb and include only in-frame sequences with V and J called. Some clones fail to appear in such tables; in the studies checked, an unresolved V gene covers under half of the shortfall, and the cause of the remainder is unknown. Recorded for this sample are about 260,000 clones; around four fifths of them occurred a single time. In total, the top ten clones hold roughly a tenth of the sample. Sequenced sample: peripheral blood. These receptors originate from a woman between 45 and 65 years old who had recovered from COVID-19.

This CDR3 is CASSPEQGYVPLHF. In DNA form, the CDR3 reads TGTGCCAGCAGTCCAGAACAGGGTTACGTACCCCTCCACTTT. The J gene is TRBJ1-6, the V gene TRBV28; maybe TRBD1 (6 bases). Germline V gives CDR1 MDHEN, CDR2 SYDVKM. The germline V and J ends were trimmed by 5 bases and 12 bases, with 17 bases remaining between them. The CDR3 has 14 amino acids.

The chain combines TRBV18 with TRBJ2-1, with a possible D match to TRBD1 (5 bases). V lost 6 bases, J lost 4 bases, and 16 bases lay in between. The CDR3 has 15 residues. In germline, CDR1 is KGHSH, CDR2 LQKENI. CDR3 protein: CASSPDRQSYNEQFF. The CDR3 DNA reads TGTGCCAGCTCCCCGGATCGACAGTCGTACAATGAGCAGTTCTTC. The whole variable domain, filled in from reference TRBV18 and TRBJ2-1, reads NAGVMQNPRHLVRRRGQEARLRCSPMKGHSHVYWYRQLPEEGLKFMVYLQKENIIDESGMPKERFSAEFPKEGPSILRIQQVVRGDSAAYFCASSPDRQSYNEQFFGPGTRLTVL.

The chain recombines TRBV28 with TRBJ2-7; maybe TRBD2 (6 bases). Germline V gene data show CDR1 as MDHEN and CDR2 as SYDVKM. The CDR3 is 14 residues long. The ends were cut back, 10 bases at V and 9 bases at J, with 25 bases in the middle. The CDR3 bases are TGTGCCACCTTTATGTCTAGGGGACTCAAGGGGCAGTACTTC. It specifies CATFMSRGLKGQYF.

The chain combines TRBV27 with TRBJ1-5; 11 bases map to TRBD1. V lost 5 bases and J lost 2; bases outside the gene matches: 8. The germline V gene encodes CDR1 MNHEY and CDR2 SMNVEV (reference sequence). The CDR3 spans 17 residues. The CDR3: CASSPGTGGVGNQPQHF. The CDR3 bases are TGTGCCAGCAGTCCGGGGACAGGGGGGGTGGGCAATCAGCCCCAGCATTTT.

The chain carries TRBV5-1 and TRBJ2-7, with TRBD2 identical over 7 bases. Germline values: CDR1 SGHRS, CDR2 YFSETQ. The CDR3 consists of 14 residues. Trimming at V came to 2 bases and at J to 7 bases, leaving 9 bases not matched to a gene. CDR3 nucleotide sequence: TGCGCCAGCAGCTTTCAGGGAGGGGAAGGGGAGCAGTACTTC. Amino acids: CASSFQGGEGEQYF. Full variable domain (outside the CDR3, taken from reference TRBV5-1 and TRBJ2-7): KAGVTQTPRYLIKTRGQQVTLSCSPISGHRSVSWYQQTPGQGLQFLFEYFSETQRNKGNFPGRFSGRQFSNSRSEMNVSTLELGDSALYLCASSFQGGEGEQYFGPGTRLTVT.

J is TRBJ2-7 and V is TRBV19; 9 nucleotides match TRBD1. This CDR3 comprises 13 residues. V lost 5 bases and J lost 6; bases outside the gene matches: 5. The germline CDR1 and CDR2 sequences are LNHDA and SQIVND (reference sequence). The CDR3 region is CASSLQGAGEQYF. The DNA of the CDR3 is TGTGCCAGTAGTTTACAGGGGGCTGGCGAGCAGTACTTC.

V gene TRBV30 combines with J gene TRBJ1-2; 10 bases align to TRBD1. Germline assignment: CDR1 GTSNPN and CDR2 SVGIG (reference sequence). V trimming: 3 bases; J trimming: 5 bases; junction bases outside the gene matches: 3. The CDR3 is made up of 13 amino acids. CDR3 in amino acids: CAWRTGGAYGYTF. The CDR3 DNA is TGTGCCTGGAGGACAGGGGGCGCGTATGGCTACACCTTC. The whole variable domain, filled in from reference TRBV30 and TRBJ1-2, reads SQTIHQWPATLVQPVGSPLSLECTVEGTSNPNLYWYRQAAGRGLQLLFYSVGIGQISSEVPQNLSASRPQDRQFILSSKKLLLSDSGFYLCAWRTGGAYGYTFGSGTRLTVV.

The rearrangement uses TRBV9 and TRBJ2-1, with D uncertain. Looked up from germline, CDR1 is SGDLS and CDR2 is YYNGEE. The CDR3 consists of 18 residues. V dropped 4 bases and J dropped 0 bases, with 20 bases sitting between them. As DNA, the CDR3 is TGTGCCAGCAGCCGGATGGCTATAAAGAGGAGCTCCTACAATGAGCAGTTCTTC. It is translated as CASSRMAIKRSSYNEQFF.

The chain recombines TRBV12-3 or TRBV12-4 with TRBJ1-2; D may be TRBD1 (5 bases). The CDR3 covers 12 residues. V was trimmed by 5 bases and J by 7 bases, leaving 11 bases between them. DNA for the CDR3: TGTGCCAGCAGTCCCTGGGGGGTTGGCTACACCTTC. Its translation is CASSPWGVGYTF.

This sequence joins TRBV13 and TRBJ2-2; TRBD2 might be the D (5 bases). Trimming cost V 3 bases and J 5 bases, with 13 bases left between them. This CDR3 spans 15 amino acids. Germline V gene data show CDR1 as PRHDT and CDR2 as FYEKMQ (reference sequence). The DNA of the CDR3 is TGTGCCAGCAGCTTCCAGCGTGAGCGGACCGGGGAGCTGTTTTTT. Its translation is CASSFQRERTGELFF.

CDR3 nucleotide sequence: TGTGCCAGCGGGACAGGCTCTGAGACCCAGTACTTC. Its translation is CASGTGSETQYF. The chain recombines TRBV2 with TRBJ2-5; 8 bases line up with TRBD1. The CDR3 contains 12 residues. With 8 bases clipped from V and 5 bases from J, the junction kept 4 bases outside the gene matches. Germline-derived CDR1 and CDR2 are SNHLY and FYNNEI.

The count of this clone is one. V usage is TRBV5-1 and J usage is TRBJ2-5; 12 positions match TRBD2. The trim removed 2 bases at V and 5 bases at J, leaving 10 bases unmatched. The germline V gene encodes CDR1 SGHRS and CDR2 YFSETQ. This CDR3 is 17 amino acids long. The CDR3 spells CASSFYLAGGPGETQYF. Written as DNA, the CDR3 is TGCGCCAGCAGCTTCTATCTAGCGGGAGGGCCCGGGGAGACCCAGTACTTC.

The rearrangement joins TRBV5-1 to TRBJ2-1; the match to TRBD1 covers 8 bases. The ends lost 6 bases at V and 6 bases at J; junction bases unmatched: 17. Per germline, CDR1 SGHRS and CDR2 YFSETQ. The CDR3 is made up of 17 amino acids. The CDR3 sequence is CASTSSSQGARGNEQFF. The CDR3 region has the DNA TGCGCCAGCACTTCCTCCTCCCAGGGGGCGCGGGGCAATGAGCAGTTCTTC.

The gene calls are TRBV20-1 and TRBJ2-7; the D is unclear. CDR3 length equals 13 residues. V was trimmed by 3 bases and J by 0 bases, leaving 9 bases between them. Germline V lookup: CDR1 DFQATT, CDR2 SNEGSKA (reference sequence). This chain's CDR3 is CSASSQASYEQYF. In nucleotides, the CDR3 is TGCAGTGCTAGTAGCCAGGCCTCCTACGAGCAGTACTTC.

V is TRBV4-2 and J is TRBJ2-5; maybe TRBD1 (6 bases). CDR1 is LGHNA and CDR2 is YNFKEQ in the germline V gene. The V and J ends lost 0 bases and 3 bases respectively, with 14 bases between them. CDR3 length: 16 residues. The CDR3 DNA reads TGTGCCAGCAGCCAAGAATCAGGGAACAGGGAAGAGACCCAGTACTTC. It specifies CASSQESGNREETQYF.

The count of this clone is one. The V and J genes are TRBV18 and TRBJ2-3; D perhaps matches TRBD2 (6 bases). The CDR3 runs 14 residues. Germline CDR1 reads KGHSH; CDR2 reads LQKENI. The V gene lost 5 bases and the J gene lost 3 bases, with 12 bases spanning the gap. CDR3 in DNA: TGTGCCAGCTCAACGACCGCGGGAACAGATACGCAGTATTTT. As protein: CASSTTAGTDTQYF.

This chain joins TRBV30 and TRBJ2-5; D is possibly TRBD2 (6 bases). Trimming removed 0 bases at V and 6 bases at J, with 8 bases between. The CDR3 loop spans 12 amino acids. CDR1 is GTSNPN and CDR2 is SVGIG in the germline V gene (reference sequence). The CDR3 sequence is CAWSVGGKTQYF. CDR3 nucleotides: TGTGCCTGGAGTGTAGGCGGGAAGACCCAGTACTTC.

A few counts support this clone. The gene calls are TRBV6-5 and TRBJ2-1; TRBD1 matches at 10 bases. V gave up 6 bases and J gave up 3 bases; unmatched junction bases: 5. The CDR3 sequence is 15 residues long. The germline CDR1 and CDR2 sequences are MNHEY and SVGAGI. The DNA of the CDR3 is TGTGCCAGCAGGTCCGGGACAGGGGACTACAATGAGCAGTTCTTC. As protein: CASRSGTGDYNEQFF.

The CDR3 DNA sequence: TGTGCCAGCAGCCCCACAGAGAACTATGGCTACACCTTC. Its protein product is CASSPTENYGYTF. The rearrangement joins TRBV9 to TRBJ1-2; D call uncertain. V was clipped by 4 bases and J by 2 bases, with 9 bases between them. CDR1 SGDLS and CDR2 YYNGEE come from the germline V gene. This CDR3 has 13 residues.

The chain uses TRBV2 and TRBJ2-1, with 14 bases fitting TRBD2. The germline V gene has CDR1 SNHLY and CDR2 FYNNEI. The junction had 11 bases not matched to a gene; V was cut back by 9 bases and J by 4 bases. CDR3 length: 17 residues. The CDR3 nucleotides are TGTGCCAGTGTTGGACTAGCGGGAGGAAAAGCATACAATGAGCAGTTCTTC. This codes for CASVGLAGGKAYNEQFF.